Listed here are 9 T cell receptor beta chains from one sample, sequenced in a study of cytomegalovirus exposure and HLA in healthy donors. PCR used 60 Vbeta primers and 13 Jbeta primers. TCRdb keeps only in-frame clones here, not all; method: immunoSEQ multiplex PCR. This table has under 110,000 clones, 75% appearing once. Specimen: PBMCs. The receptor source for this set is a male donor in good health and CMV-seropositive.

The rearrangement uses TRBV25-1 and TRBJ2-7, with 7 bases fitting TRBD1. Trimming took 2 bases from V and 4 from J; bases not matched to a gene: 5. The germline CDR1 and CDR2 sequences are MGHDK and SYGVNS. This CDR3 region has 14 residues. This CDR3 reads CASSELTGAYEQYF. The CDR3 nucleotides read TGTGCCAGCAGTGAACTAACAGGGGCTTACGAGCAGTACTTC.

The chain joins TRBV7-2 to TRBJ2-3; weak D call: TRBD2 (5 bases). Germline values: CDR1 SGHTA, CDR2 FQGNSA. Trimming shortened V by 4 bases and J by 1 base, and 12 bases separated the two germline ends. The CDR3 sequence is 15 residues long. In DNA, the CDR3 is TGTGCCAGCAGCTCGCGGGTTACCCGCACAGATACGCAGTATTTT. This sequence encodes CASSSRVTRTDTQYF.

The chain has TRBV7-2 and TRBJ1-1; TRBD1 agrees at 7 bases. J gave up 9 bases and V 10 bases, and 11 bases lay outside the gene matches. The CDR3 covers 12 residues. CDR1 is SGHTA and CDR2 is FQGNSA in the germline V gene. The CDR3 region has the DNA TGTGCCACATCGACAGGGCCCATCCAAGCTTTCTTT. It yields the protein CATSTGPIQAFF.

This clone was counted a few times. The chain joins TRBV5-1 to TRBJ2-5; 12 nucleotides line up with TRBD1. The CDR3 covers 15 residues. Germline V gives CDR1 SGHRS, CDR2 YFSETQ. Germline trimming cut 4 bases from V and 5 bases from J; bases unmatched to any gene: 6. The CDR3 spells CASSGPGQGAETQYF. CDR3 in DNA: TGCGCCAGCAGCGGACCGGGACAGGGGGCGGAGACCCAGTACTTC.

The rearrangement joins TRBV30 to TRBJ2-2, with D possibly TRBD2 on 6 matching bases. Trimming pared 0 bases from V and 8 bases from J, leaving 19 bases between. Germline CDR1 and CDR2: GTSNPN and SVGIG (reference sequence). This CDR3 comprises 16 residues. Here the CDR3 reads CAWSVILGEVTGELFF. The CDR3, as DNA: TGTGCCTGGAGTGTAATTCTGGGGGAGGTTACGGGGGAGCTGTTTTTT.

This rearrangement joins TRBV9 to TRBJ2-7, with a possible D match to TRBD1 (6 bases). Germline-derived CDR1 and CDR2 are SGDLS and YYNGEE. V lost 3 bases, J lost 0 bases, and 13 bases lay in between. The length of the CDR3 is 15 residues. The CDR3 DNA sequence: TGTGCCAGCAGCGCCGGGGACACCCCCTCCTACGAGCAGTACTTC. Its translation: CASSAGDTPSYEQYF.

CDR3 coding DNA: TGTGCCAGCAGCTTCAACCGGGACAGAAGCTCTGGGGCCAACGTCCTGACTTTC. Translation: CASSFNRDRSSGANVLTF. The genes are TRBV11-1 and TRBJ2-6, with 7 positions matching TRBD1. V shed 3 bases and J 0 bases; nucleotides not matched to a gene: 8. Germline V gene lookup returns CDR1 SGHAT and CDR2 FQDESV (reference sequence). The CDR3 runs 18 residues.

The table lists this clone with a few counts. V usage is TRBV20-1 and J usage is TRBJ1-2; a weak D match, TRBD1 (6 bases). Between the trimmed V and J ends, which lost 5 bases and 8 bases, there was a span of 12 bases. Germline assignment: CDR1 DFQATT and CDR2 SNEGSKA (reference sequence). CDR3 length: 11 residues. CDR3 in amino acids: CSAPTGWGYTF. The CDR3 DNA is TGCAGTGCTCCTACAGGGTGGGGCTACACCTTC.

This chain joins TRBV28 and TRBJ2-7, with a possible D match to TRBD2 (6 bases). Germline CDR1 reads MDHEN; CDR2 reads SYDVKM. The V gene lost 4 bases and the J gene lost 7 bases, with 11 bases spanning the gap. The CDR3 has 12 amino acids. The CDR3 coding sequence is TGTGCCAGCAGTTCCCGGGGGTGGGAGCAGTACTTC. The encoded protein is CASSSRGWEQYF.